This T cell receptor beta chain was captured by sequencing in a study of CD4 and CD8 cells across lung adenocarcinoma regions. V dropped 6 bases and J dropped 1 base, with 12 bases sitting between them. The CDR3 is 14 residues long. TCRdb itself ran the PCR reads through MiXCR, one entry per CDR3 protein. This table has roughly 4,000 distinct CDR3 sequences, around 58% appearing once. The chain has TRBV12-3 or TRBV12-4 and TRBJ2-5, with a possible D match to TRBD1 (6 bases). The receptor comes from a male donor with lung adenocarcinoma. The CD4 and CD8 labels of this study may be unreliable. Sequencing was done on a sample of CD4+ T cells from the center of a lung tumor. The CDR3 DNA sequence: TGTGCCAGCAGCCACCCGGACAGCCAAGAGACCCAGTACTTC. Its translation is CASSHPDSQETQYF.